This entry lists 28 T cell receptor beta chains sequenced from one sample in a study of human CD8 memory T cell subsets. The authors made TCR beta libraries using UMI-labeled 5' RACE. Each CDR3 protein gets one entry in TCRdb, which reprocessed the 5' RACE reads and gives no DNA. This sample's table reports 3,200 or so distinct CDR3 sequences. Sequencing used CD8+ effector memory T cells (TEM) sorted from PBMCs. Subset reported: effector memory CD8 T cells, CCR7- CD45RO+ CD95+. The receptors were gathered from a human donor in good health.

CDR3 region: CASSQDWQGSNEQFF. V usage is TRBV3-1 and J usage is TRBJ2-1; TCRdb's assignment of TRBD1 cannot be checked, as there is no DNA. This CDR3 spans 15 amino acids. CDR1 and CDR2 (germline): LGHDT, YNNKEL (reference sequence).

The chain has TRBV6-5 and TRBJ1-1; as DNA is missing, the TRBD1 call by TCRdb cannot be tested. Germline V gene lookup returns CDR1 MNHEY and CDR2 SVGAGI. This CDR3 has 14 amino acids. The CDR3 here is CASRQQGPDTEAFF.

V is TRBV20-1 and J is TRBJ2-7; no DNA is available, so the TRBD1 call from TCRdb remains unchecked. This CDR3 has 13 residues. From germline, CDR1 is DFQATT and CDR2 SNEGSKA (reference sequence). CDR3 sequence: CSAPGQGAVEQYF.

The rearrangement joins TRBV12-3 or TRBV12-4 to TRBJ2-5. The CDR3 covers 12 residues. CDR3 sequence reads: CASSFSGETQYF.

The chain joins TRBV6-5 to TRBJ2-7; the D gene TCRdb calls, TRBD2, cannot be checked with no DNA. Germline lookup yields CDR1 MNHEY and CDR2 SVGAGI. This CDR3 is 15 amino acids long. The CDR3 is CASSFASGSSYEQYF.

The chain carries TRBV6-1 and TRBJ2-7; TCRdb's D call, TRBD1, is unchecked because there is no DNA. Germline lookup yields CDR1 MNHNS and CDR2 SASEGT. This CDR3 is 15 amino acids long. The CDR3 here is CASSEEGDPGYEQYF.

Measured by frequency, this clonotype is medium-sized. V usage is TRBV3-1 and J usage is TRBJ2-2. CDR1 is LGHDT and CDR2 is YNNKEL in the germline V gene (reference sequence). This CDR3 has 14 residues. The CDR3 region is CASSQALQPGELFF. The full variable domain, with the rest looked up from reference TRBV3-1 and TRBJ2-2, is DTAVSQTPKYLVTQMGNDKSIKCEQNLGHDTMYWYKQDSKKFLKIMFSYNNKELIINETVPNRFSPKSPDKAHLNLHINSLELGDSAVYFCASSQALQPGELFFGEGSRLTVL.

Considering frequency, this clonotype is medium-sized. The chain carries TRBV2 and TRBJ2-7; the TRBD1 assignment by TCRdb is unverifiable without DNA. The length of the CDR3 is 15 residues. Germline V gene data show CDR1 as SNHLY and CDR2 as FYNNEI. The CDR3 reads CASSEGPGSGYEQYF.

J is TRBJ2-1 and V is TRBV19; the TCRdb call, TRBD1, lacks DNA for checking. CDR1 LNHDA and CDR2 SQIVND come from the germline V gene (reference sequence). The CDR3 is 17 residues long. CDR3 sequence reads: CASSMRFAGRVDNEQFF.

The V gene is TRBV6-6, the J gene TRBJ2-1; the TCRdb call, TRBD2, lacks DNA for checking. This CDR3 has 13 amino acids. In germline, CDR1 is MNHNY, CDR2 SVGAGI (reference sequence). CDR3 residues: CASKVSALQEQFF.

This chain uses TRBV20-1 with TRBJ2-7. Per germline, CDR1 DFQATT and CDR2 SNEGSKA (reference sequence). The CDR3 extends over 14 amino acids. The CDR3: CSARVISFSYEQYF.

The CDR3 reads CATTPPGHANTGELFF. The rearrangement joins TRBV7-2 to TRBJ2-2; TCRdb calls TRBD1, which cannot be checked without DNA. The CDR3 is 16 residues long. Per the germline V gene, CDR1 is SGHTA and CDR2 is FQGNSA.

This clonotype is deemed medium-sized by its frequency. J is TRBJ1-2 and V is TRBV7-9; TCRdb proposes TRBD1, but this gene call is untestable without DNA. Germline values: CDR1 SEHNR, CDR2 FQNEAQ (reference sequence). The CDR3 extends over 15 amino acids. This CDR3 reads CASSLQDQGVEGYTF. The full variable domain, in which reference TRBV7-9 and TRBJ1-2 provide the parts outside the CDR3, is DTGVSQNPRHKITKRGQNVTFRCDPISEHNRLYWYRQTLGQGPEFLTYFQNEAQLEKSRLLSDRFSAERPKGSFSTLEIQRTEQGDSAMYLCASSLQDQGVEGYTFGSGTRLTVV.

The chain uses TRBV14 and TRBJ2-7; checking the TCRdb D call of TRBD1 is not possible without DNA. CDR3 size: 14 residues. Germline loops: CDR1 SGHDN, CDR2 FVKESK. CDR3 sequence reads: CASSLRDRWGEQYF.

This chain joins TRBV6-1 and TRBJ2-3; lacking DNA, the TRBD1 call made by TCRdb goes unchecked. This CDR3 is built from 13 residues. The germline CDR1 and CDR2 sequences are MNHNS and SASEGT. The CDR3 here is CATGTGGTDTQYF.

J is TRBJ2-1 and V is TRBV6-4; checking the TCRdb D call of TRBD2 is not possible without DNA. Germline loops: CDR1 MRHNA, CDR2 SNTAGT. This CDR3 region has 19 residues. CDR3 in amino acids: CASSDSIELRGHYPNEQFF.

The rearrangement uses TRBV4-1 and TRBJ2-3; the TCRdb call, TRBD2, lacks DNA for checking. The CDR3 is made up of 18 amino acids. Germline lookup yields CDR1 MGHRA and CDR2 YSYEKL. CDR3 in amino acids: CASSPTPGLYPHTDTQYF.

This clonotype is identified as medium-sized from frequency. The chain combines TRBV28 with TRBJ2-3; TCRdb returns TRBD2, unconfirmable since there is no DNA. CDR1 MDHEN and CDR2 SYDVKM come from the germline V gene. This CDR3 has 13 amino acids. The CDR3 sequence is CASSSGLEDTQYF. The full variable domain, with the rest looked up from reference TRBV28 and TRBJ2-3, is DVKVTQSSRYLVKRTGEKVFLECVQDMDHENMFWYRQDPGLGLRLIYFSYDVKMKEKGDIPEGYSVSREKKERFSLILESASTNQTSMYLCASSSGLEDTQYFGPGTRLTVL.

This sequence joins TRBV11-3 and TRBJ2-4; there is no DNA to check the TCRdb D call of TRBD1. CDR1 is SGHNT, CDR2 YENEEA, per germline. This CDR3 contains 16 residues. CDR3 amino acids: CASSFQGQTRKNIQYF.

The chain links TRBV11-2 to TRBJ2-5; TCRdb indicates TRBD2, and absent DNA this call remains unverified. The length of the CDR3 is 13 residues. The germline V gene has CDR1 SGHAT and CDR2 FQNNGV. The CDR3: CASSPGTKETQYF.

The chain employs TRBV7-9 and TRBJ1-3; checking the TCRdb D call of TRBD1 is not possible without DNA. The CDR3 extends over 15 amino acids. CDR1 and CDR2 from the germline V gene are SEHNR and FQNEAQ (reference sequence). The CDR3 is CASSLASGAGNTTYF.

The chain is built from TRBV20-1 and TRBJ1-3; with no DNA, the TCRdb D assignment of TRBD1 cannot be verified. The germline V gene encodes CDR1 DFQATT and CDR2 SNEGSKA (reference sequence). The CDR3 has 15 residues. The CDR3 spells CSASGTADSGNTIYF.

V is TRBV6-1 and J is TRBJ2-1; TCRdb's D call, TRBD2, is unchecked because there is no DNA. CDR3 length: 16 residues. Per germline, CDR1 MNHNS and CDR2 SASEGT. The chain's CDR3 is CASSEEIAGAYNEQFF.

This chain links TRBV6-1 with TRBJ1-6; TCRdb gives TRBD1 as the D gene, but with no DNA this cannot be confirmed. CDR1 and CDR2 (germline): MNHNS, SASEGT. The CDR3 has 14 residues. The chain's CDR3 is CASSEDTGSSPLHF.

The chain joins TRBV12-3 or TRBV12-4 to TRBJ1-6; the D call of TRBD1 rests on TCRdb alone, since no DNA is present to check it. The CDR3 spans 14 residues. Here the CDR3 reads CASTETGFGSPLHF.

The chain joins TRBV15 to TRBJ2-7; TCRdb names TRBD1, which stays unverified in the absence of DNA. CDR3 length: 14 residues. Per germline, CDR1 LNHNV and CDR2 YYDKDF (reference sequence). CDR3 amino acids: CATSLRDTPYEQYF.

CDR3 loop: CASSETWDVPLEQFF. The rearrangement uses TRBV6-4 and TRBJ2-1; no DNA is available, so the TRBD1 call from TCRdb remains unchecked. The V gene's germline CDR1 is MRHNA and CDR2 SNTAGT. This CDR3 has 15 residues.

Judged by frequency, this clonotype is medium-sized. The rearrangement joins TRBV5-1 to TRBJ2-2; there is no DNA to check the TCRdb D call of TRBD1. Germline lookup yields CDR1 SGHRS and CDR2 YFSETQ. This CDR3 region has 15 residues. CDR3 residues: CASSLTFGGSGELFF.